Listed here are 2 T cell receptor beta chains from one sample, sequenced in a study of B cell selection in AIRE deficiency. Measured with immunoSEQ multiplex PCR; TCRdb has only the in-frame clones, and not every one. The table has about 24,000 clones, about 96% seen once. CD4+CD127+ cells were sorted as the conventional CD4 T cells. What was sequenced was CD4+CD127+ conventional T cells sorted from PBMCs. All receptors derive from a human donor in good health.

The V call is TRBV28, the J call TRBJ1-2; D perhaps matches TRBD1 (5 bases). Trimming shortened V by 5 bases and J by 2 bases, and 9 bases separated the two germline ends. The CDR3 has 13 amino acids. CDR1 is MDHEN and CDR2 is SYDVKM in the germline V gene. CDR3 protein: CASSLPGNYGYTF. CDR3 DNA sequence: TGTGCCAGCAGTCTTCCAGGGAACTATGGCTACACCTTC.

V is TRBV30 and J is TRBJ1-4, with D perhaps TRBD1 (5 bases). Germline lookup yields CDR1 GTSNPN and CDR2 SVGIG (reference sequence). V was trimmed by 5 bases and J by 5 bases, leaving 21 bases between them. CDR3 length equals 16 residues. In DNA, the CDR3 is TGTGCCTGGGGTCCTATCCTTATAGGGGAAAATGAAAAACTGTTTTTT. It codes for CAWGPILIGENEKLFF.